Reported below is one T cell receptor (beta chain). The data stem from a study of patients and donors after allogeneic stem cell transplantation. The CDR3 totals 17 residues. Trimming removed 6 bases from V and 5 bases from J; junction bases left unmatched: 15. Using its own MiXCR run on the RT-PCR reads, TCRdb lists one record per CDR3 protein. There are under 170,000 distinct CDR3 sequences in the sample; about two fifths occur only once, and 50% lies in the top ten. This chain joins TRBV12-3 or TRBV12-4 and TRBJ2-3; 9 bases agree with TRBD1. The TCR sequence derives from a human donor who was either an allogeneic HSCT recipient or a stem cell or donor lymphocyte infusion donor (not recorded which). It is not recorded whose cells these are; they may come from a transplant donor. The sequencing input was blood, either unsorted or a sorted T cell fraction (not recorded which). The CDR3 spells CASSRDREPRGRDTQYF. The CDR3 bases are TGTGCCAGCAGCCGGGACAGGGAGCCCCGGGGCAGAGATACGCAGTATTTT.